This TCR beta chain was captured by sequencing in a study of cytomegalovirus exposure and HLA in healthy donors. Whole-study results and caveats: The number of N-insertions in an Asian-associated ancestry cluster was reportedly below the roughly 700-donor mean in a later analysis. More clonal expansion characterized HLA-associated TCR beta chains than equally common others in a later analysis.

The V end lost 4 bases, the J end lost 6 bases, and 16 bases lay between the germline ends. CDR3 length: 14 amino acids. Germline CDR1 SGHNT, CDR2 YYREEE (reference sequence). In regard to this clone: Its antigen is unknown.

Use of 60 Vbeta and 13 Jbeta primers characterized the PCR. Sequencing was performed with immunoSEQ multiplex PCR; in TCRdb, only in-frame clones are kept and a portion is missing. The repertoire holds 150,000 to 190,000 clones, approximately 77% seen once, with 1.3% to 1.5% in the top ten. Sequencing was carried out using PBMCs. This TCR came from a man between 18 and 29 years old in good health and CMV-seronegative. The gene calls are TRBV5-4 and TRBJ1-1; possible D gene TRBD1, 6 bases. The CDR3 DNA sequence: TGTGCCAGCAGCCTTCAGGGGCCAATCCCTGAAGCTTTCTTT. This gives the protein CASSLQGPIPEAFF.